A selection of T cell receptor beta chains follows, all from one sample in a study of blood T cell repertoires in COVID-19. Assay: immunoSEQ multiplex PCR; the TCRdb copy retains only in-frame clones and omits some. Seen here are 180,000 or so clones, roughly 85% observed once, and the top ten hold around 9.9%. Input material: peripheral blood. The receptors come from a human donor with active or convalescent COVID-19. The donor label of this sample is uncertain. Each CDR3 is given with its conserved first and last residue. The D gene is left open where the match is weak. Rows may omit the clone size; those that give it use once, few, many or a size class.

d_call | j_call | v_call | clone_size | cdr3_nt | cdr3_aa
- | TRBJ2-5 | TRBV4-2 | once | TGTGCCAGCAGCCAAGAAGGAGGAGAGACCCAGTACTTC | CASSQEGGETQYF
TRBD1 | TRBJ2-7 | TRBV5-1 | - | TGCGCCAGCAGCCCAAGACAGGGGGACTACGAGCAGTACTTC | CASSPRQGDYEQYF
- | TRBJ1-1 | TRBV2 | - | TGTGCCAGCAATGACAGGCTGAACACTGAAGCTTTCTTT | CASNDRLNTEAFF
TRBD1 | TRBJ2-7 | TRBV10-1 | once | TGCGCCAGCAGTATTACTGCCGGGGACAGATATCGATCCTACTCCTACGAGCAGTACTTC | CASSITAGDRYRSYSYEQYF
TRBD1 | TRBJ1-6 | TRBV29-1 | - | TGCAGCGCTACGACAGGGGTGTTGAATTCACCCCTCCACTTT | CSATTGVLNSPLHF
- | TRBJ2-7 | TRBV9 | - | TGTGCCAGCAGCGTAGATGAGTCCGGGGGAACCTACGAGCAGTACTTC | CASSVDESGGTYEQYF
TRBD1 | TRBJ1-2 | TRBV6-5 | - | TGTGCCAGCGGGAGGGACAGGATCTTCTATGGCTACACCTTC | CASGRDRIFYGYTF
TRBD1 | TRBJ1-3 | TRBV24-1 | - | TGTGCCACCAGTGACGGGACAGGGGTAAACACCATATATTTT | CATSDGTGVNTIYF
TRBD2 | TRBJ2-7 | TRBV5-1 | once | TGCGCCAGCAGCTTGCCTAGCGGGAGTTCCTACGAGCAGTACTTC | CASSLPSGSSYEQYF
TRBD1 | TRBJ1-1 | TRBV30 | - | TGTGCCTGGAGTCCCGAATGGACAGGGGAAGCTTTCTTT | CAWSPEWTGEAFF
TRBD1 | TRBJ1-2 | TRBV6-1 | - | TGTGCCAGCAGTGTTTCCGGGACAGGATTGAACTATGGCTACACCTTC | CASSVSGTGLNYGYTF
TRBD1 | TRBJ2-7 | TRBV6-6 | - | TGTGCCAGCAGTTACCCCCGGACAGGGGGGACCTACGAGCAGTACTTC | CASSYPRTGGTYEQYF
- | TRBJ2-2 | TRBV7-3 | - | TGTGCCAGCAGCTTAACCGGCACCGGGGAGCTGTTTTTT | CASSLTGTGELFF
- | TRBJ2-1 | TRBV3-1/TRBV3-2 | - | TGTGCCAGCAGCCAAGTCGGGGCCTACAATGAGCAGTTCTTC | CASSQVGAYNEQFF
TRBD2 | TRBJ2-7 | TRBV7-2 | - | TGTGCCAGCAGTCCGGGGGGGCAGGTCTACGAGCAGTACTTC | CASSPGGQVYEQYF
TRBD1 | TRBJ1-5 | TRBV6-6 | - | TGTGCCAGCAGTCCGGGACAGGGAAGACGTAGCAATCAGCCCCAGCATTTT | CASSPGQGRRSNQPQHF
TRBD2 | TRBJ2-3 | TRBV10-3 | - | TGTGCCATCAGTGACCGGGGGGGGTACACAGATACGCAGTATTTT | CAISDRGGYTDTQYF
- | TRBJ1-6 | TRBV19 | - | TGTGCCGCAGGACAGAATAATTCACCCCTCCACTTT | CAAGQNNSPLHF
TRBD1 | TRBJ2-2 | TRBV6-5 | - | TGTGCCAGCAGTTTAAGACAGGGGGTTACCACCGGGGAGCTGTTTTTT | CASSLRQGVTTGELFF
- | TRBJ2-7 | TRBV21-1 | - | TGTGCCAGCAGCAAAGGGGTTAACGGGACAGGGTCCACCTACGAGCAGTACTTC | CASSKGVNGTGSTYEQYF
TRBD1 | TRBJ1-2 | TRBV10-3 | few | TGTGCCATCAGTGAGCAGGGGGGATCCTATGGCTACACCTTC | CAISEQGGSYGYTF
TRBD1 | TRBJ2-3 | TRBV9 | - | TGTGCCAGCAGCACCGGGACAGGGAGGACAGATACGCAGTATTTT | CASSTGTGRTDTQYF
TRBD1 | TRBJ2-7 | TRBV19 | few | TGTGCCAGTAGTATTCCGGACAGGGGTGCCTACGAGCAGTACTTC | CASSIPDRGAYEQYF
- | TRBJ1-5 | TRBV28 | - | TGTGCCAGCAGCCGCCTCGCAGGGTCTGGCAATCAGCCCCAGCATTTT | CASSRLAGSGNQPQHF
- | TRBJ2-2 | TRBV9 | - | TGTGCCAGCAGCGTAGGAAGGGACTGGGGTACCGGGGAGCTGTTTTTT | CASSVGRDWGTGELFF
TRBD2 | TRBJ2-2 | TRBV12-3/TRBV12-4 | once | TGTGCCAGCAGCGGGGGGATGTCCGGGGAGCTGTTTTTT | CASSGGMSGELFF
- | TRBJ1-1 | TRBV7-8 | - | TGTGCCAGCAGCACAACAATGAACACTGAAGCTTTCTTT | CASSTTMNTEAFF
TRBD1 | TRBJ2-3 | TRBV5-4 | - | TGTGCCAGCAGCAAACCGGGACAGTTCACAGATACGCAGTATTTT | CASSKPGQFTDTQYF
TRBD1 | TRBJ2-7 | TRBV30 | - | TGTGCCTGGATCGGGACAGCAGCCTACGAGCAGTACTTC | CAWIGTAAYEQYF
TRBD2 | TRBJ2-5 | TRBV7-9 | - | TGTGCCAGCAGCTCCTTGGGGCTAGCGGGGCCCGGGGAGACCCAGTACTTC | CASSSLGLAGPGETQYF
TRBD1 | TRBJ2-3 | TRBV7-9 | - | TGTGCCAGCAGTCCACCGGGACAGGGAGTGGCAGATACGCAGTATTTT | CASSPPGQGVADTQYF
- | TRBJ1-6 | TRBV11-2 | - | TGTGCCAGCAGCCCCACAGTGGGCGTAAATTCACCCCTCCACTTT | CASSPTVGVNSPLHF
TRBD2 | TRBJ2-7 | TRBV10-3 | - | TGTGCCGTCGGCTCGGGGGTAACTAGCGAAATGGACGAGCAGTACTTC | CAVGSGVTSEMDEQYF
TRBD1 | TRBJ1-1 | TRBV13 | - | TGTGCCAGCAGCTTGGGACAGATGAACACTGAAGCTTTCTTT | CASSLGQMNTEAFF
TRBD1 | TRBJ1-6 | TRBV6-5 | - | TGTGCCAGCAGTTACTGGGACAGCCATAATTCACCCCTCCACTTT | CASSYWDSHNSPLHF
- | TRBJ2-2 | TRBV5-4 | - | TGTGCCAGCAGCTTGGACAACGTCGGGGAGCTGTTTTTT | CASSLDNVGELFF
- | TRBJ2-7 | TRBV7-9 | - | TGTGCCAGCAGCTTAGCTACAATAGAGAGCGAGTACTTC | CASSLATIESEYF
- | TRBJ2-1 | TRBV12-3/TRBV12-4 | - | TGTGCCAGCAGCTTTAGAGATGAGCAGTTCTTC | CASSFRDEQFF
TRBD1 | TRBJ1-2 | TRBV28 | - | TGTGCCAGCAGTTTTCAGGGGGCAGGTGGCTACACCTTC | CASSFQGAGGYTF
TRBD1 | TRBJ1-2 | TRBV18 | - | TGTGCCAGCTCACCTGGAGGGGGCTCGGTGATCTATGGCTACACCTTC | CASSPGGGSVIYGYTF
TRBD1 | TRBJ1-6 | TRBV13 | once | TGTGCCAGCAGCCCGACAGGGGGCGGCTATAATTCACCCCTCCACTTT | CASSPTGGGYNSPLHF
- | TRBJ1-5 | TRBV4-2 | - | TGTGCCAGCAGCCAAGCACAGAATAGCAATCAGCCCCAGCATTTT | CASSQAQNSNQPQHF
- | TRBJ1-6 | TRBV2 | few | TGTGCCAGCAGTGATCTCGACTCGTCCCTGACAGGTCTGACACCCCTCCACTTT | CASSDLDSSLTGLTPLHF
- | TRBJ1-2 | TRBV5-1 | - | TGCGCCAGCAGCTTAAGGGGTGACTATGGCTACACCTTC | CASSLRGDYGYTF
- | TRBJ2-2 | TRBV28 | - | TGTGCCAGCAGTAATGCGGGGACGAACACCGGGGAGCTGTTTTTT | CASSNAGTNTGELFF
- | TRBJ1-4 | TRBV14 | - | TGTGCCAGCAGCCAACCGGGACTCGGTAATGAAAAACTGTTTTTT | CASSQPGLGNEKLFF
- | TRBJ2-7 | TRBV7-9 | - | TGTGCCAGCAGCTTATTAATTTACGAGCAGTACTTC | CASSLLIYEQYF
TRBD2 | TRBJ2-5 | TRBV2 | - | TGTGCCAGCCGTGTGGATAGCGGGGGGCAAGAGACCCAGTACTTC | CASRVDSGGQETQYF
- | TRBJ1-6 | TRBV14 | - | TGTGCCAGCAGCCAACGGGTTGGGTCACCCCTCCACTTT | CASSQRVGSPLHF
TRBD2 | TRBJ2-2 | TRBV7-2 | once | TGTGCCAGCAGCTCTCACCTACTAGCGGGGGGGCCATACACCGGGGAGCTGTTTTTT | CASSSHLLAGGPYTGELFF
- | TRBJ1-6 | TRBV2 | - | TGTGCCAGCAGTTACCGGGACACGAATTCACCCCTCCACTTT | CASSYRDTNSPLHF
- | TRBJ2-7 | TRBV5-6 | - | TGTGCCAGCAGCCCCGGGGTGTTGTCCTCCTACGAGCAGTACTTC | CASSPGVLSSYEQYF
TRBD1 | TRBJ2-5 | TRBV5-4 | once | TGTGCCAGCAGACCCCGGGACAGGGTCCAAGAGACCCAGTACTTC | CASRPRDRVQETQYF
- | TRBJ2-7 | TRBV25-1 | - | TGTGCCAGCAGTTCACAGCGGAGGTACGAGCAGTACTTC | CASSSQRRYEQYF
TRBD1 | TRBJ1-6 | TRBV5-6 | - | TGTGCCAGCAGCCTGGACAGGGGCGCACCCCTCCACTTT | CASSLDRGAPLHF